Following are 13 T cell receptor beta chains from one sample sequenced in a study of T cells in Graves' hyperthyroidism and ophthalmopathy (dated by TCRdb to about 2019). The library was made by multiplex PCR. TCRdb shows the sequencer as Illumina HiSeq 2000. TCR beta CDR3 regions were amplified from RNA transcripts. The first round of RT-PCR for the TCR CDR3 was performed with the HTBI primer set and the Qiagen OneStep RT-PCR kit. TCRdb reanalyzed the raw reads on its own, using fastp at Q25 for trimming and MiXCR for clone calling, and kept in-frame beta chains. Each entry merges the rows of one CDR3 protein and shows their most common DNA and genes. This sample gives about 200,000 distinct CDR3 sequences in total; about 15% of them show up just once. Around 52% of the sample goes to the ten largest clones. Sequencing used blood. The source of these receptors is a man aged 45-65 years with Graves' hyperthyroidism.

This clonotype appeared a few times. The CDR3 coding sequence is TGTGCCAGCAGTTTATCTCAGGGGGACACTGAAGCTTTCTTT. Its translation is CASSLSQGDTEAFF. The chain recombines TRBV6-1 with TRBJ1-1; 7 bases agree with TRBD1. CDR1 is MNHNS, CDR2 SASEGT, per germline. Trimming took 5 bases from V and 3 from J; bases not matched to a gene: 6. This CDR3 region has 14 residues.

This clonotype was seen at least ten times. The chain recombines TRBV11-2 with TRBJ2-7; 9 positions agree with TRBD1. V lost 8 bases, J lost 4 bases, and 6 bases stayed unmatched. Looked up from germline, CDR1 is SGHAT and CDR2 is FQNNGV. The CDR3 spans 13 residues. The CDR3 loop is CASDTGGAYEQYF. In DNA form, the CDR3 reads TGTGCCAGCGATACAGGGGGCGCATACGAGCAGTACTTC.

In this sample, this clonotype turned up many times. CDR3 sequence: CASSWAEQETQYF. DNA for the CDR3: TGTGCCAGCAGCTGGGCAGAGCAAGAGACCCAGTACTTC. The chain links TRBV7-2 to TRBJ2-5; no clear D gene. The V end lost 4 bases, the J end lost 2 bases, and 8 bases lay between the germline ends. CDR1 and CDR2 from the germline V gene are SGHTA and FQGNSA. There are 13 residues in the CDR3.

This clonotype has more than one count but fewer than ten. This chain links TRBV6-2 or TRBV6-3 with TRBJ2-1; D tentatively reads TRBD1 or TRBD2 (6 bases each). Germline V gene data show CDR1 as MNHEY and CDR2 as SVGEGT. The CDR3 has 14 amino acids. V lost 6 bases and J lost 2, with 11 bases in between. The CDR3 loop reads CASRGGIAYNEQFF. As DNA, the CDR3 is TGTGCCAGCAGGGGGGGCATAGCCTACAATGAGCAGTTCTTC.

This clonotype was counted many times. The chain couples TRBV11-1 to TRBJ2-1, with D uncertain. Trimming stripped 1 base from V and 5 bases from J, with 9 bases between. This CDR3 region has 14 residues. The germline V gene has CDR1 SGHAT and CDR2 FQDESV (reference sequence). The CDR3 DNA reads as TGTGCCAGCAGCTTAGGGTTTCGGGACAATGAGCAGTTCTTC. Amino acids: CASSLGFRDNEQFF.

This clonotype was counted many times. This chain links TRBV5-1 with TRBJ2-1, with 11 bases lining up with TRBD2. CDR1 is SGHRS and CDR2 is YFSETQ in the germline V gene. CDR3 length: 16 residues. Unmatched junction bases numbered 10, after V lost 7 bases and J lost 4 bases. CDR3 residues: CASGRGGTSGYNEQFF. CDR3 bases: TGCGCCAGCGGGAGGGGCGGGACTAGCGGATACAATGAGCAGTTCTTC. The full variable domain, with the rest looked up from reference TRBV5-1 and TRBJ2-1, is KAGVTQTPRYLIKTRGQQVTLSCSPISGHRSVSWYQQTPGQGLQFLFEYFSETQRNKGNFPGRFSGRQFSNSRSEMNVSTLELGDSALYLCASGRGGTSGYNEQFFGPGTRLTVL.

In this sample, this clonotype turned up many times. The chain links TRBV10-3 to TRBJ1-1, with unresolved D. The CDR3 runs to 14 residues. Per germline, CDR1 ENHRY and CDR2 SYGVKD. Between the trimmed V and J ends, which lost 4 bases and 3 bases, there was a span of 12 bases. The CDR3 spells CAISGGRGDTEAFF. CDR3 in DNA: TGTGCCATCAGTGGAGGGCGGGGAGACACTGAAGCTTTCTTT.

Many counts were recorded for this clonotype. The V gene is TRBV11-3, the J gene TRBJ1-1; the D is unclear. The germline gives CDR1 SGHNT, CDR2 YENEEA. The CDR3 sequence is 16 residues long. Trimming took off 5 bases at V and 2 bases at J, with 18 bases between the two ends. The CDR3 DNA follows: TGTGCCAGCAGCGATACAGCCCTGAACCGAAACACTGAAGCTTTCTTT. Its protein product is CASSDTALNRNTEAFF.

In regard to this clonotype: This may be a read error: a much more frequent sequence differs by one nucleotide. The CDR3 sequence is CANSEEGRWGGTEVQYF. The CDR3 coding sequence is TGTGCCAACAGTGAAGAGGGGAGATGGGGGGGCACGGAGGTCCAGTACTTC. This sequence joins TRBV2 and TRBJ2-5; maybe TRBD2 (7 bases). Looked up from germline, CDR1 is SNHLY and CDR2 is FYNNEI. The CDR3 consists of 17 residues. Looking up the rest from reference TRBV2 and TRBJ2-5 gives the full variable domain: EPEVTQTPSHQVTQMGQEVILRCVPISNHLYFYWYRQILGQKVEFLVSFYNNEISEKSEIFDDQFSVERPDGSNFTLKIRSTKLEDSAMYFCANSEEGRWGGTEVQYFGPGTRLLVL.

For the CDR3, the DNA is TGTGCCAGCAGCTCCGGGGGCAAGGATCAGCCCCAGCATTTT. It yields the protein CASSSGGKDQPQHF. The chain uses TRBV5-4 and TRBJ1-5, with D maybe TRBD1 (6 bases). Trimming removed 3 bases at V and 5 bases at J, with 12 bases between. From germline, CDR1 is SGHNT and CDR2 YYREEE (reference sequence). The CDR3 runs to 14 residues.

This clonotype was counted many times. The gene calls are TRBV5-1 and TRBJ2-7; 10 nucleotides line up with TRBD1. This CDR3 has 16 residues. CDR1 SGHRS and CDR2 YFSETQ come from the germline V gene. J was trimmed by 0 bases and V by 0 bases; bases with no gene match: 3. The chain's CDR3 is CASSLATGGNSYEQYF. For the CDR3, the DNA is TGCGCCAGCAGCTTGGCGACAGGGGGCAACTCCTACGAGCAGTACTTC.

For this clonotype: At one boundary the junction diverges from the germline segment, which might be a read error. Here the CDR3 reads CASGDPGQPNEKLFF. The CDR3 bases are TGTGCCAGCGGGGATCCGGGACAGCCTAATGAAAAGCTGTTTTTT. The chain combines TRBV28 with TRBJ1-4, with TRBD1 matching 7 bases. This CDR3 is built from 15 residues. The germline gives CDR1 MDHEN, CDR2 SYDVKM.

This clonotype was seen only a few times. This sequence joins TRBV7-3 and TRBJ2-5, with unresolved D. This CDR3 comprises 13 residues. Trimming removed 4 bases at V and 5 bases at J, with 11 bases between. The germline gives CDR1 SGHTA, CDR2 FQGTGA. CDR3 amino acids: CASSYDPGETQYF. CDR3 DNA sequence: TGTGCCAGCAGCTACGACCCCGGGGAGACCCAGTACTTC.